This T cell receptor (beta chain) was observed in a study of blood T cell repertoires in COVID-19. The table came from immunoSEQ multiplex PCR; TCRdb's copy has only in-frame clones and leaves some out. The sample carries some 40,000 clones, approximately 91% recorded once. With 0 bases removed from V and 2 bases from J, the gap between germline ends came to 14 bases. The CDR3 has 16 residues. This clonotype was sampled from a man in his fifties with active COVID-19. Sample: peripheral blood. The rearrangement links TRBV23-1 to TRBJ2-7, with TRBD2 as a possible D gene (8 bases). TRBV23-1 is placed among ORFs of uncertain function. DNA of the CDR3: TGCGCCAGCAGTCAATCGCGGGGGGACAGAGCCTACGAGCAGTACTTC. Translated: CASSQSRGDRAYEQYF.